These 19 T cell receptor beta chains were all obtained from the same sample, sequenced in a study of blood T cell repertoires in COVID-19. Data came from immunoSEQ multiplex PCR; TCRdb stores just in-frame clones and leaves some out. Found here are 430,000 or so clones, about 87% of them singletons; the top ten hold 0.8% to 0.9%. Sample: peripheral blood. The receptors here all came from a man aged 18 to 35 with COVID-19, enrolled during active disease.

V is TRBV3-1 (or the pseudogene TRBV3-2) and J is TRBJ2-2; the D gene is possibly TRBD2 (5 bases). This CDR3 spans 15 amino acids. In germline, CDR1 is LGHDT, CDR2 YNNKEL (reference sequence). Between the trimmed V and J ends, which lost 0 bases and 8 bases, there was a span of 13 bases. CDR3 loop: CASSQDSARFGELFF. The CDR3 nucleotides are TGTGCCAGCAGCCAAGATAGCGCCAGGTTTGGGGAGCTGTTTTTT.

The chain combines TRBV3-1 (or the pseudogene TRBV3-2) with TRBJ1-2; maybe TRBD1 (6 bases). CDR1 and CDR2 from the germline V gene are LGHDT and YNNKEL (reference sequence). Deletions cut 5 bases from V and 7 bases from J, with 14 bases between. The CDR3 totals 13 residues. The CDR3 bases are TGTGCCAGCAGCAAAGGGGGGGTTAGTGGCTACACCTTC. This encodes CASSKGGVSGYTF.

CDR3 amino acids: CSVEGLRDRAQYEQYF. CDR3 sequence (DNA): TGCAGCGTTGAGGGCCTCCGGGACAGAGCCCAATACGAGCAGTACTTC. This chain links TRBV29-1 with TRBJ2-7, with 7 bases aligning to TRBD1. Germline CDR1 SQVTM, CDR2 ANQGSEA. V shed 3 bases, J shed 4 bases, and the junction held 15 bases outside the gene matches. This CDR3 has 16 residues.

J is TRBJ2-7 and V is TRBV7-2, with D tentatively TRBD2 (5 bases). Trimming removed 4 bases from V and 5 bases from J, with 21 bases in between. Germline V gives CDR1 SGHTA, CDR2 FQGNSA. The CDR3 spans 16 residues. DNA for the CDR3: TGTGCCAGCAGCTCGACGGAGACGGGGAGAATAAACGAGCAGTACTTC. Residues: CASSSTETGRINEQYF.

The rearrangement links TRBV7-8 to TRBJ2-7; possible D gene TRBD1, 7 bases. The V end was cut by 4 bases, the J end by 6 bases, with 16 bases between. Per germline, CDR1 SGHVS and CDR2 FQNEAQ. This CDR3 has 14 amino acids. CDR3 loop: CASSSRGDRSEQYF. DNA for the CDR3: TGTGCCAGCAGCTCGAGGGGGGACAGAAGCGAGCAGTACTTC.

The rearrangement links TRBV5-1 to TRBJ2-2; 11 bases fit TRBD1. V lost 6 bases and J lost 6; bases outside the gene matches: 10. The CDR3 totals 16 residues. CDR1 and CDR2 from the germline V gene are SGHRS and YFSETQ. The CDR3 here is CASTRDRGIKAGELFF. DNA for the CDR3: TGCGCCAGCACCCGGGACAGGGGGATTAAAGCCGGGGAGCTGTTTTTT.

This rearrangement joins TRBV15 to TRBJ2-1; 14 positions agree with TRBD2. The CDR3 is 15 residues long. CDR1 and CDR2 (germline): LNHNV, YYDKDF (reference sequence). V lost 8 bases and J lost 9; bases outside the gene matches: 9. Here the CDR3 DNA reads TGTGCCACCTCGACGGGACTAGCGGGGGCTTCTGAGCAGTTCTTC. Protein product: CATSTGLAGASEQFF.

The CDR3, as DNA: TGTGCCAGCAGCTTGGACAGGGGCAATGAGCAGTTCTTC. This codes for CASSLDRGNEQFF. V gene TRBV7-9 combines with J gene TRBJ2-1, with 9 bases matching TRBD1. CDR3 length: 13 amino acids. J lost 6 bases, V lost 3 bases, and 0 bases had no gene match. Germline lookup yields CDR1 SEHNR and CDR2 FQNEAQ (reference sequence).

V is TRBV5-4 and J is TRBJ2-5, with 7 bases that match TRBD1. The junction had 3 bases not matched to a gene; V was cut back by 2 bases and J by 5 bases. The CDR3 consists of 13 residues. From germline, CDR1 is SGHNT and CDR2 YYREEE (reference sequence). The CDR3 DNA follows: TGTGCCAGCAGCTTCGACAGGGACGAGACCCAGTACTTC. Amino acid sequence: CASSFDRDETQYF. The full variable domain, its missing parts supplied by reference TRBV5-4 and TRBJ2-5, is ETGVTQSPTHLIKTRGQQVTLRCSSQSGHNTVSWYQQALGQGPQFIFQYYREEENGRGNFPPRFSGLQFPNYSSELNVNALELDDSALYLCASSFDRDETQYFGPGTRLLVL.

V and J are TRBV7-6 and TRBJ2-5; tentatively, D is TRBD1 (6 bases). The CDR3 consists of 15 residues. Germline CDR1 is SGHVS and CDR2 is FNYEAQ. V lost 5 bases and J 4 bases, leaving 17 bases between the germline ends. Here the CDR3 reads CASSPNRVVGETQYF. The CDR3 nucleotides are TGTGCCAGCAGCCCGAACAGGGTAGTCGGAGAGACCCAGTACTTC.

This clone was observed once. The chain has TRBV3-1 (or the pseudogene TRBV3-2) and TRBJ2-1; 10 positions agree with TRBD2. Germline assignment: CDR1 LGHDT and CDR2 YNNKEL (reference sequence). V lost 4 bases and J lost 1; bases outside the gene matches: 7. CDR3 length: 17 amino acids. The CDR3 bases are TGTGCCAGCAGCCCCTCTAGCGGGAGTCGGTCCTACAATGAGCAGTTCTTC. The encoded protein is CASSPSSGSRSYNEQFF.

This CDR3 reads CASSYASGAYEQYF. Written as DNA, the CDR3 is TGTGCCAGCAGTTACGCTAGCGGAGCCTACGAGCAGTACTTC. The V gene is TRBV6-5, the J gene TRBJ2-7; 7 bases are a match to TRBD2. The CDR3 contains 14 residues. V gave up 2 bases and J gave up 2 bases; unmatched junction bases: 3. Germline V CDR1 and CDR2: MNHEY, SVGAGI.

This sequence joins TRBV2 and TRBJ2-2; TRBD2 agrees at 7 bases. Germline-derived CDR1 and CDR2 are SNHLY and FYNNEI. CDR3 size: 14 residues. The V segment lost 6 bases and the J segment 3 bases; nucleotides outside the gene matches: 4. CDR3 sequence reads: CASSGAGDTGELFF. CDR3 coding DNA: TGTGCCAGCAGCGGTGCGGGAGACACCGGGGAGCTGTTTTTT.

This chain joins TRBV24-1 and TRBJ1-4; D possibly corresponds to TRBD1 (6 bases). Germline loops: CDR1 KGHDR, CDR2 SFDVKD. The CDR3 is 14 amino acids. Between the trimmed V and J ends, which lost 3 bases and 8 bases, there was a span of 12 bases. The chain's CDR3 is CATSDPGANEKLFF. Here the CDR3 DNA reads TGTGCCACCAGTGATCCAGGGGCGAACGAAAAACTGTTTTTT.

This clone came up once. The chain is built from TRBV5-1 and TRBJ1-5, with a tentative D call TRBD1 (6 bases). The germline V gene has CDR1 SGHRS and CDR2 YFSETQ. V was pared by 4 bases and J by 0 bases, with 11 bases between. The CDR3 contains 15 residues. The CDR3 DNA follows: TGCGCCAGCAGCCTGACAGGTTATAGCAATCAGCCCCAGCATTTT. Protein product: CASSLTGYSNQPQHF.

This sequence joins TRBV6-6 and TRBJ2-1; TRBD2 matches at 9 bases. The CDR3 totals 16 residues. With 0 bases clipped from V and 5 bases from J, the junction kept 5 bases outside the gene matches. In germline, CDR1 is MNHNY, CDR2 SVGAGI (reference sequence). The CDR3 DNA follows: TGTGCCAGCAGTTACTCGTATAGCGGGGGAGACAATGAGCAGTTCTTC. Its protein is CASSYSYSGGDNEQFF.

This chain links TRBV29-1 with TRBJ2-2; D perhaps matches TRBD2 (5 bases). V gave up 8 bases and J gave up 1 base, with 11 bases separating them. Germline values: CDR1 SQVTM, CDR2 ANQGSEA. The CDR3 has 13 residues. CDR3 sequence: CSMAGGNTGELFF. The CDR3 DNA reads TGCAGCATGGCTGGAGGGAACACCGGGGAGCTGTTTTTT.

The CDR3 DNA reads as TGTGCCAGCAGCTTGTTTAGCCTAGCCGCCAATGAGCAGTTCTTC. Translating it yields CASSLFSLAANEQFF. The chain links TRBV5-4 to TRBJ2-1; D possibly corresponds to TRBD2 (5 bases). With 1 base removed from V and 6 bases from J, the gap between germline ends came to 14 bases. CDR1 and CDR2 (germline): SGHNT, YYREEE (reference sequence). CDR3 length: 15 residues.

The V gene is TRBV4-1, the J gene TRBJ2-3, with D hard to call. Germline V lookup: CDR1 MGHRA, CDR2 YSYEKL. The V end was cut by 1 base, the J end by 4 bases, with 12 bases between. The CDR3 has 15 residues. The CDR3 region is CASSQVFAEPDTQYF. Here the CDR3 DNA reads TGCGCCAGCAGCCAAGTATTTGCGGAGCCAGATACGCAGTATTTT.